Reported below is one T cell receptor (beta chain). There is no known antigen for this receptor. Base qualities were left out, and no much larger clone turns up one base away. Participants in the prospective study were aged roughly 18 to 89 years, lived in approximately 26 United States geographic areas, and enrolled through a virtual design. In the prospective study, cohorts were assigned on the basis of participant-reported clinical history obtained from a screening survey and a study questionnaire. Recovered participants in ImmuneRACE Cohort 3 were defined as having two consecutive negative NP/OP PCR tests, clearance from a healthcare professional, or resolution of symptoms. Each participant in the prospective study had whole blood, serum and a nasopharyngeal or oropharyngeal swab collected by mobile phlebotomists. Participants in the prospective study had the option to provide additional blood draws and questionnaires over an approximately 2-month period. Before DNA extraction, prospective study blood samples were shipped either frozen or at room temperature.

This record comes from a study of blood T cell repertoires in COVID-19 (dated by TCRdb to about 2020). In terms of the full investigation: Collaborator samples came from the United States, Italy and Spain and covered acute and convalescent phases of COVID-19. The prospective study material was composed of cDNA or gDNA derived from T cells, B-cell-depleted T cells, or PBMCs. Deeply sampled blood TCRbeta repertoires from subjects exposed to, actively infected with, or recovered from COVID-19 were included in the dataset. A freely available public database, intended as a resource for researchers studying the immune response to SARS-CoV-2, is where the repertoires were released. The samples were drawn from the first 160 participants of the ongoing ImmuneRACE study and from 1,254 subjects provided by 6 global collaborators. Sample metadata almost always included a de-identified subject ID, COVID-19 status, age in years and sex. Where available, HLA class I and class II types were obtained from metadata supplied by the sample provider rather than from assay-based typing. What the research found in general, with its limitations: The quantity of clinical and demographic metadata differed by source and by participant and was supplied without curation.

The germline V gene supplies CDR1 MGHDK and CDR2 SYGVNS. The CDR3, cysteine through phenylalanine, is 17 amino acids long. The entry retains the CDR3 DNA only, 51 bases that are in frame from base 1. V loses 2 bases at its end and J loses 3 bases; junction bases beyond the gene matches: 5. TCRbeta CDR3 regions were amplified from genomic DNA by means of the immunoSEQ Assay, a bias-controlled multiplex PCR. In the original analysis: The number of nucleated cells in each sample was estimated from the amplification of reference gene primers within the assay. Sequence reads were collapsed and filtered to measure the absolute abundance of every unique TCRbeta CDR3 rearrangement. For each sample, productive Simpson clonality was calculated as the square root of Simpson's diversity index across productive rearrangements. Sourced from immuneACCESS, this table was stored by TCRdb with only in-frame sequences that have V and J called. A share of the clones is absent; for the studies checked, an unresolved V gene accounts for under half, and the remainder has no known explanation. V and J calls and clone size are given by that table; D and trimming were obtained from the DNA. The sample data list 200,000 to 250,000 clones, and approximately 80% of these were observed just once. The leading ten clones occupy approximately 1.8% of the sample.

This receptor was obtained from a man in his sixties who had recovered from COVID-19. Sequencing used PBMCs or T cells enriched from blood (not recorded which). The chain couples TRBV25-1 to TRBJ1-6; TRBD1 aligns with 9 central bases. The nucleotides read TGTGCCAGCAGTGAAAGGGACAGGGTGGACTATAATTCACCCCTCCACTTT. This codes for CASSERDRVDYNSPLHF.